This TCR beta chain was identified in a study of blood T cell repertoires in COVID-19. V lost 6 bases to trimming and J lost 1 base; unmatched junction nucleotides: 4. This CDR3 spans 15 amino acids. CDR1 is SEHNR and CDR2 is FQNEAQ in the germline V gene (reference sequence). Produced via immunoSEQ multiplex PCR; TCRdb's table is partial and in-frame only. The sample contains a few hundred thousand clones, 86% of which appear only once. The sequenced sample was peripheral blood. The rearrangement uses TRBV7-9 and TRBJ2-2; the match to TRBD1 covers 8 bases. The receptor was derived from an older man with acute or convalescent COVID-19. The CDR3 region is CASSWTGRNTGELFF. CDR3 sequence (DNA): TGTGCCAGCAGTTGGACAGGGAGGAACACCGGGGAGCTGTTTTTT.